This entry is about one T cell receptor beta chain. The junction does not match germline at one end; this may be a read error. This table comes from immunoSEQ multiplex PCR, and its TCRdb copy is limited to in-frame clones, with some not included. Of tens of thousands of clones listed, around 96% are singletons. This CDR3 comprises 13 residues. Germline loops: CDR1 SGHTA, CDR2 FQGTGA. The data were taken from a study of technical replicates of blood from several donors. The TCR sequence derives from a human donor in good health. The V and J genes are TRBV7-3 and TRBJ1-2; no definite D call. Input material: T cells isolated from PBMCs. CDR3 region: CASSFQGGSPFAF. In DNA, the CDR3 is TGTGCCAGCAGCTTTCAAGGAGGGTCACCTTTCGCCTTC.